The subject of this entry is one T cell receptor (beta chain). What it binds is unknown. Sequencing was performed with immunoSEQ multiplex PCR; in TCRdb, only in-frame clones are kept and a portion is missing. The sample has roughly 510,000 clones, 70% to 90% seen once. The treatment: 15 to 20 received Ad26.COV2.S at low or high dose, single or two shots; about 5 received placebo; per-sample allocation not given. After the first vaccine or placebo injection, samples were drawn on day 63. The study used a vaccine consisting of an Ad26 vector that expressed Wuhan-strain SARS-CoV-2 spike. The entry originates in a study of Ad26.COV2.S vaccination and SARS-CoV-2 variants. At the level of the study: Intramuscular Ad26.COV2.S at 5x10^10 or 1x10^11 viral particles.

Study-wide results and caveats: Analyses of TCR breadth and depth may have underestimated total T cell responses. Measurement of non-spike TCR breadth gave similar results in vaccine and placebo recipients.

The CDR3 runs 16 residues. The germline V and J ends were trimmed by 2 bases and 1 base, with 14 bases remaining between them. Germline lookup yields CDR1 MNHEY and CDR2 SVGEGT. The specimen was peripheral blood, collected in a trial of Ad26.COV2.S vaccine versus placebo. The clonotype comes from a person between 18 and 65 years old who received the Ad26.COV2.S COVID-19 vaccine or a placebo. The V gene is TRBV6-2 or TRBV6-3, the J gene TRBJ2-5; possibly TRBD1 or TRBD2 for D (5 bases each). CDR3 DNA sequence: TGTGCCAGCAGTTACATATTGGGGGAGACCCAAGAGACCCAGTACTTC. Protein sequence: CASSYILGETQETQYF.